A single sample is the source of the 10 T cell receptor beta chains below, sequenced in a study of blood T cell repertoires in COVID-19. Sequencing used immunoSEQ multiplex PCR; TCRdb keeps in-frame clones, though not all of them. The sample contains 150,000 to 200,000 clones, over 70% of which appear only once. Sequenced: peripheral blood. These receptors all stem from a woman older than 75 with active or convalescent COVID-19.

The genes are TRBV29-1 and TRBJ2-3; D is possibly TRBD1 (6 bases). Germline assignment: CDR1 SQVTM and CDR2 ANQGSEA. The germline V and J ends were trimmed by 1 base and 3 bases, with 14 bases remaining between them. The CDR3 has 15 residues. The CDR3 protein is CSVEADRRGTDTQYF. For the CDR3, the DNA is TGCAGCGTTGAAGCCGACAGGCGTGGTACAGATACGCAGTATTTT.

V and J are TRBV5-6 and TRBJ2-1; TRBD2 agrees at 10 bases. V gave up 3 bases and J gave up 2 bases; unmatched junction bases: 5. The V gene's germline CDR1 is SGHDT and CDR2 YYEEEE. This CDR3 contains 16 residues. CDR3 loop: CASSSSGGAAYNEQFF. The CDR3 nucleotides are TGTGCCAGCAGCTCGAGCGGGGGGGCCGCCTACAATGAGCAGTTCTTC. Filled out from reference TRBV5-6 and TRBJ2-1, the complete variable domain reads DAGVTQSPTHLIKTRGQQVTLRCSPKSGHDTVSWYQQALGQGPQFIFQYYEEEERQRGNFPDRFSGHQFPNYSSELNVNALLLGDSALYLCASSSSGGAAYNEQFFGPGTRLTVL.

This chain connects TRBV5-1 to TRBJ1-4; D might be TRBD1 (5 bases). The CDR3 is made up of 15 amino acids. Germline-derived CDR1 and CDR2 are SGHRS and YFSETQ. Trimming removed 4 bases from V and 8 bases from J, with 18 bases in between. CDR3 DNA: TGCGCCAGCAGCCAAGCGGGAGGGCAGGGAGAAAAACTGTTTTTT. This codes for CASSQAGGQGEKLFF.

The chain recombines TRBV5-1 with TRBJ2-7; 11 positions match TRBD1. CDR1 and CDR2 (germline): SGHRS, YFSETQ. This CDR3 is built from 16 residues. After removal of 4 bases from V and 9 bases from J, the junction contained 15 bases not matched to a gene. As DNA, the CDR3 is TGCGCCAGCAGCCCCGGACAGGGGGCCTCCCCCCATGGGCAGTACTTC. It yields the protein CASSPGQGASPHGQYF.

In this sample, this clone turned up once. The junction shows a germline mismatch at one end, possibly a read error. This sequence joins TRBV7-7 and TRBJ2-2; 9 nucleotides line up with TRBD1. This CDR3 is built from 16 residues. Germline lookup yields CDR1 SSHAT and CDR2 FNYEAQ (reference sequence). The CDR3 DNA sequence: TGTGCTAGCAGTTCCGGGACAGGGTACACAGCCGGGGAGCTGTTTTTT. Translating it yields CASSSGTGYTAGELFF.

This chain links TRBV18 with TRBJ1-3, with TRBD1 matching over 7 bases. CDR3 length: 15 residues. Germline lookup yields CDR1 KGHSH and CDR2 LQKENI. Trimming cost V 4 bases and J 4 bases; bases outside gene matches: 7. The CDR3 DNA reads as TGTGCCAGCTCACTTTGGACAGGTGGGGGAAACACCATATATTTT. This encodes CASSLWTGGGNTIYF. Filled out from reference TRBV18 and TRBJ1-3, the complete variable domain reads NAGVMQNPRHLVRRRGQEARLRCSPMKGHSHVYWYRQLPEEGLKFMVYLQKENIIDESGMPKERFSAEFPKEGPSILRIQQVVRGDSAAYFCASSLWTGGGNTIYFGEGSWLTVV.

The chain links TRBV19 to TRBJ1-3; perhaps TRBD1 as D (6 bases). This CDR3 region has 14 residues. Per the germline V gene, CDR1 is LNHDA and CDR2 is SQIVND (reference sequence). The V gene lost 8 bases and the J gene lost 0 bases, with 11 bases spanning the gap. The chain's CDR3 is CASSRGTSGNTIYF. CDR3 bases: TGTGCCAGTTCGAGGGGGACCTCTGGAAACACCATATATTTT.

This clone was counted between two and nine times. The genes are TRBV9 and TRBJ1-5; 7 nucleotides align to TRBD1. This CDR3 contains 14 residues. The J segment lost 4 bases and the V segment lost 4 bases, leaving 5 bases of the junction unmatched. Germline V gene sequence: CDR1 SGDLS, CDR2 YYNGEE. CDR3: CASSPQGENQPQHF. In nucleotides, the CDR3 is TGTGCCAGCAGCCCTCAGGGGGAGAATCAGCCCCAGCATTTT.

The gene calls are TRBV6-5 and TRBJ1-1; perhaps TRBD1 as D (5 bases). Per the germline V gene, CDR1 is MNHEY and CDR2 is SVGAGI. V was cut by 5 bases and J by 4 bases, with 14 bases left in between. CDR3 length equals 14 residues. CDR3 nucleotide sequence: TGTGCCAGCAGTCCCGGGGGGGGGAGCACTGAAGCTTTCTTT. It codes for CASSPGGGSTEAFF.

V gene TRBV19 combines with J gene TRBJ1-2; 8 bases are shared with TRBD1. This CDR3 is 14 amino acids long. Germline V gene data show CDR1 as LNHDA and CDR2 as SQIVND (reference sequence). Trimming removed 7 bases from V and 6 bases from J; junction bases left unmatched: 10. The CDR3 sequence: CASKAGGVFDGYTF. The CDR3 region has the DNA TGTGCCAGTAAGGCAGGGGGCGTTTTCGATGGCTACACCTTC.